Listed below are T cell receptor beta chains from one sample, sequenced in a study of OX40 agonist ivuxolimab in advanced cancers. TCRdb keeps only in-frame clones here, not all; method: immunoSEQ multiplex PCR. The sample contains about 73,000 clones, around nine tenths of which appear only once. The sequences come from CD4+ or CD8+ T cells sorted from blood, collected in a trial of the OX40 agonist ivuxolimab. The source of these receptors is an adult with an advanced solid tumor such as melanoma, head and neck, liver or kidney cancer. Both conserved end residues are part of each CDR3. The order of the fields is J gene, D gene, clone size, V gene, CDR3 protein, CDR3 DNA. The D gene is left open where the match is weak. The size of a clone is reported for some rows only, either as once, few or many, or as a class for expanded clones.

>TRBJ1-1|-|-|TRBV5-4
CASSLSGFTNTEAFF
TGTGCCAGCAGCTTGAGTGGTTTTACGAACACTGAAGCTTTCTTT
>TRBJ1-3|-|once|TRBV7-2
CASSPQGRDTIYF
TGTGCCAGCAGCCCACAGGGTAGGGACACCATATATTTT
>TRBJ1-4|-|-|TRBV18
CASSPSLSTAFNEKLFF
TGTGCCAGCTCACCATCTTTGAGCACAGCCTTTAATGAAAAACTGTTTTTT
>TRBJ2-1|-|-|TRBV4-1
CASSQGTDSPPEQFF
TGCGCCAGCAGCCAAGGTACAGACAGCCCCCCTGAGCAGTTCTTC
>TRBJ2-5|-|-|TRBV7-9
CASSLVQGFRETQYF
TGTGCCAGCAGCTTAGTACAGGGATTCAGGGAGACCCAGTACTTC
>TRBJ1-4|-|-|TRBV11-2
CASSLPQRVGEKLFF
TGTGCCAGCAGCTTACCCCAACGGGTGGGTGAAAAACTGTTTTTT
>TRBJ2-1|TRBD2|-|TRBV6-1
CASTERGGMNEQFF
TGTGCCAGCACTGAGAGGGGAGGGATGAATGAGCAGTTCTTC
>TRBJ2-5|-|-|TRBV5-1
CASRRREQETQYF
TGCGCCAGCAGAAGGCGGGAACAAGAGACCCAGTACTTC
>TRBJ2-1|-|-|TRBV10-3
CAIDDGRNNEQFF
TGTGCCATCGATGATGGACGGAACAATGAGCAGTTCTTC
>TRBJ1-1|TRBD1|-|TRBV5-1
CASSSPGQGYTEAFF
TGCGCCAGCAGCTCTCCGGGACAGGGGTACACTGAAGCTTTCTTT
>TRBJ1-1|-|few|TRBV5-1
CASRLDNFEAFF
TGCGCCAGCAGATTGGACAACTTTGAAGCTTTCTTT